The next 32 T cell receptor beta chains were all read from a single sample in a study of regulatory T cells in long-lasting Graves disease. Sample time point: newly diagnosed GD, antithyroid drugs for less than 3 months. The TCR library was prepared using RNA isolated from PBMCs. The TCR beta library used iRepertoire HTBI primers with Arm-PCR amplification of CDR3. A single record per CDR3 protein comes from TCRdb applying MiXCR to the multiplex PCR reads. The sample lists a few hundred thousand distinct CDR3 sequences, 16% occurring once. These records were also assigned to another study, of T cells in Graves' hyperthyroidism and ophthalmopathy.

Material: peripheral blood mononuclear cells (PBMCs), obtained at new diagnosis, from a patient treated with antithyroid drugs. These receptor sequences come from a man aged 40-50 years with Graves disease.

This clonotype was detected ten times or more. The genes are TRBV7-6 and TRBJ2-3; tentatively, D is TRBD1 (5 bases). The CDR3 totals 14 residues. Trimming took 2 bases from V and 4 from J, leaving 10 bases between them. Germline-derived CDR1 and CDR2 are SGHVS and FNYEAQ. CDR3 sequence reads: CASSLLQGPDTQYF. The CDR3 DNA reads TGTGCCAGCAGCTTATTGCAGGGTCCAGATACGCAGTATTTT.

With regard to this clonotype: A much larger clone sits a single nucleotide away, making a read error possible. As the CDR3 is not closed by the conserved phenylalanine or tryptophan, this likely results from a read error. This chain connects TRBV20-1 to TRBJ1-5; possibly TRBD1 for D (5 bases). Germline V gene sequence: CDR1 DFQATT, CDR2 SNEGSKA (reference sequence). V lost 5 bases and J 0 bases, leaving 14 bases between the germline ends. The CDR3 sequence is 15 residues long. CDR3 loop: CSADRRYNSNQPQHS. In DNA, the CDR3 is TGCAGTGCTGACAGAAGGTATAATAGCAATCAGCCCCAGCATTCT.

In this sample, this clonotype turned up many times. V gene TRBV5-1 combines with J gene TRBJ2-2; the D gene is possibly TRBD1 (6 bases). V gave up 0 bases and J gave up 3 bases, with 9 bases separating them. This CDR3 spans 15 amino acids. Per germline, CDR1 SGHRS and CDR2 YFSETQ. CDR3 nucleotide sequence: TGCGCCAGCAGCTTGGGGACAGCGGACACCGGGGAGCTGTTTTTT. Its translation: CASSLGTADTGELFF.

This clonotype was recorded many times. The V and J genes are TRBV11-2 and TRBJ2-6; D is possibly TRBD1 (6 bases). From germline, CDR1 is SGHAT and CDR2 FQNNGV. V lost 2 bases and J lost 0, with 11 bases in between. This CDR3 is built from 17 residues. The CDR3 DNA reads TGTGCCAGCAGCTTAACAGGGACCGTCTCTGGGGCCAACGTCCTGACTTTC. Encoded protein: CASSLTGTVSGANVLTF. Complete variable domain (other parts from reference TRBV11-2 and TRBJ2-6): EAGVAQSPRYKIIEKRQSVAFWCNPISGHATLYWYQQILGQGPKLLIQFQNNGVVDDSQLPKDRFSAERLKGVDSTLKIQPAKLEDSAVYLCASSLTGTVSGANVLTFGAGSRLTVL.

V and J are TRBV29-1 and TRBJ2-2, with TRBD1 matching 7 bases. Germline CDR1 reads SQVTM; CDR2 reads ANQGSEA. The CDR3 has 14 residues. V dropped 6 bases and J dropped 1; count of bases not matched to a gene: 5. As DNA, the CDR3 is TGCAGCGTCGAGCGGACAGGGAACACCGGGGAGCTGTTTTTT. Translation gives CSVERTGNTGELFF.

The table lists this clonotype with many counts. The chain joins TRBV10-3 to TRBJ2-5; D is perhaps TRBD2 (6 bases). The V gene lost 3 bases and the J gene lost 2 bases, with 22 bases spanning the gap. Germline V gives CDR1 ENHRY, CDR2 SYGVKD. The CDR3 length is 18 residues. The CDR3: CAISDPRGSWGSQETQYF. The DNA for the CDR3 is TGTGCCATCAGTGATCCTCGGGGGTCGTGGGGCAGTCAAGAGACCCAGTACTTC.

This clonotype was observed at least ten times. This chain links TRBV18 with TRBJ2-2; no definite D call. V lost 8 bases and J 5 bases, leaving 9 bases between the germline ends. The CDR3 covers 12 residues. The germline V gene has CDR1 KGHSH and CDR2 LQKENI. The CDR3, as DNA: TGTGCCAGCGCCTGGGCGACCGGGGAGCTGTTTTTT. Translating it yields CASAWATGELFF.

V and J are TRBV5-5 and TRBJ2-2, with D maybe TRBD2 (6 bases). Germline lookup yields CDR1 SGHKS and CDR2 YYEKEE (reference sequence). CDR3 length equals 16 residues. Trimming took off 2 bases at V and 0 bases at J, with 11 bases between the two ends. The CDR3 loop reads CASSFWAGTNTGELFF. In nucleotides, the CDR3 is TGTGCCAGCAGCTTTTGGGCGGGGACGAACACCGGGGAGCTGTTTTTT.

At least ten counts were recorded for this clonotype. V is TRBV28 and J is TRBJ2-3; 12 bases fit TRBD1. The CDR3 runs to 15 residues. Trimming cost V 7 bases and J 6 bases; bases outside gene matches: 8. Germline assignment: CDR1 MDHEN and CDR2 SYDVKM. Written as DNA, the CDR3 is TGTGCCAGCAAGGGACAGGGGGCAAATGAGGATACGCAGTATTTT. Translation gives CASKGQGANEDTQYF.

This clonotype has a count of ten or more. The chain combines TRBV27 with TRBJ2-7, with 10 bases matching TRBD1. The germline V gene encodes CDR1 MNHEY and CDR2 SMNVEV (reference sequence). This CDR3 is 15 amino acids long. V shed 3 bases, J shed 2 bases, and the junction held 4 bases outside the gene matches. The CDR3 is CASSFGGQGTYEQYF. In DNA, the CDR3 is TGTGCCAGCAGTTTTGGGGGACAGGGGACCTACGAGCAGTACTTC.

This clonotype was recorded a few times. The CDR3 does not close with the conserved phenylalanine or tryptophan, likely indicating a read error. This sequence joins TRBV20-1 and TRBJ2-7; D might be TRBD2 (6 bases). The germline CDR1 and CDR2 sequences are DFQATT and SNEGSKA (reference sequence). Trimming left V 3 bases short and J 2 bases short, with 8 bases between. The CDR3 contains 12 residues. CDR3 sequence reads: CSASGGAYEQYS. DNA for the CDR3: TGCAGTGCTAGCGGAGGGGCCTACGAGCAGTACTCC.

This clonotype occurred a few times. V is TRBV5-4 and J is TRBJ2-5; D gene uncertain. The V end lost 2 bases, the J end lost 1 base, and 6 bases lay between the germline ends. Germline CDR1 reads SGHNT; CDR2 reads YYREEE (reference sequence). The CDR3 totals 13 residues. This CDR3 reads CASSFQAQETQYF. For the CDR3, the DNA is TGTGCCAGCAGCTTTCAAGCCCAAGAGACCCAGTACTTC.

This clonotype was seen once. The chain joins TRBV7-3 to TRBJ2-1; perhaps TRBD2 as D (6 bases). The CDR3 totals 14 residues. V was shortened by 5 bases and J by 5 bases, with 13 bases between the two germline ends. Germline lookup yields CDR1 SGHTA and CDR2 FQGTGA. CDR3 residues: CASSRLPGDNEQFF. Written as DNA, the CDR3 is TGTGCCAGCAGCCGGCTACCGGGGGACAATGAGCAGTTCTTC.

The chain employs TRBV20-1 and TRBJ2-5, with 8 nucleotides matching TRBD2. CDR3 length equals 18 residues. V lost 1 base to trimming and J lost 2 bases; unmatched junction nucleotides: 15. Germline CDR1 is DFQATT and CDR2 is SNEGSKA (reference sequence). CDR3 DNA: TGCAGTGCTAGAGTTACCAGCGGGGGACCTCTCGGACAAGAGACCCAGTACTTC. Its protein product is CSARVTSGGPLGQETQYF.

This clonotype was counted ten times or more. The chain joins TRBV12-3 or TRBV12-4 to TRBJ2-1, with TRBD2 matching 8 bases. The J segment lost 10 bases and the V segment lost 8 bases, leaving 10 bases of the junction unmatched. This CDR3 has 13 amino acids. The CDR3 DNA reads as TGTGCCAGCGGAAACGGGGGGGCAGAAGAGCAGTTCTTC. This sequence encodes CASGNGGAEEQFF.

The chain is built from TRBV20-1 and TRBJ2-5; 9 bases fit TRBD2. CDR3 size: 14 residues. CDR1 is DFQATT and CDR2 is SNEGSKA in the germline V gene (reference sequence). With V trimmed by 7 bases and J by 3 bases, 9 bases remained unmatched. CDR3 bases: TGCAGTGTCCGGGCGGGGGGGGCCGAAGAGACCCAGTACTTC. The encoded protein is CSVRAGGAEETQYF.

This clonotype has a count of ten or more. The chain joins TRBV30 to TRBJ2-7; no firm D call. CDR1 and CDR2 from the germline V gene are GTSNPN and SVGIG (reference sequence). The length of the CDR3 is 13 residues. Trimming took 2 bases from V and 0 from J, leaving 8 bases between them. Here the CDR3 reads CAWSSTFSYEQYF. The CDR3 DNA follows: TGTGCCTGGAGTTCGACATTCTCCTACGAGCAGTACTTC. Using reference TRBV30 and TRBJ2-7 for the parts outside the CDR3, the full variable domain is SQTIHQWPATLVQPVGSPLSLECTVEGTSNPNLYWYRQAAGRGLQLLFYSVGIGQISSEVPQNLSASRPQDRQFILSSKKLLLSDSGFYLCAWSSTFSYEQYFGPGTRLTVT.

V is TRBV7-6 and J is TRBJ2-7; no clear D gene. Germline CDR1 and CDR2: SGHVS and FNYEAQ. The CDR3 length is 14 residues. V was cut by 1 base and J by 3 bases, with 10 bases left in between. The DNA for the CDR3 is TGTGCCAGCAGCTTAGGATCTCGCGGCTACGAGCAGTACTTC. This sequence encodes CASSLGSRGYEQYF.

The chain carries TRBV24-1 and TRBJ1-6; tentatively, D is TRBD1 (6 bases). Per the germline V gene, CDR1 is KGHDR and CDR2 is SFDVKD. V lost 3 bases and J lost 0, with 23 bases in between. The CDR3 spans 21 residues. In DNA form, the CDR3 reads TGTGCCACCAGTGATCCCCGCCGCACAGGGAAAATCGGCTCCTATAATTCACCCCTCCACTTT. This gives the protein CATSDPRRTGKIGSYNSPLHF.

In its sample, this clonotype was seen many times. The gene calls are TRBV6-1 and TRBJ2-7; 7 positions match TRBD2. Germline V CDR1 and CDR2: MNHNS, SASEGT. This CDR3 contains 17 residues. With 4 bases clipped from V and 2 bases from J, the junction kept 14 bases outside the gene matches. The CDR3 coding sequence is TGTGCCAGCAGTGCCCGGGAGGCCGCGGTGCTACCCTACGAGCAGTACTTC. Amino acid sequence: CASSAREAAVLPYEQYF.

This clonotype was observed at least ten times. The DNA of the CDR3 is TGTGCCAGCAGCCCGCAGGGGGGGTCCTACTCCGAGCAGTACTTC. Residues: CASSPQGGSYSEQYF. The chain employs TRBV7-2 and TRBJ2-7, with D possibly being TRBD1 or TRBD2 (7 bases each). This CDR3 comprises 15 residues. CDR1 and CDR2 from the germline V gene are SGHTA and FQGNSA. The V end was cut by 5 bases, the J end by 6 bases, with 20 bases between.

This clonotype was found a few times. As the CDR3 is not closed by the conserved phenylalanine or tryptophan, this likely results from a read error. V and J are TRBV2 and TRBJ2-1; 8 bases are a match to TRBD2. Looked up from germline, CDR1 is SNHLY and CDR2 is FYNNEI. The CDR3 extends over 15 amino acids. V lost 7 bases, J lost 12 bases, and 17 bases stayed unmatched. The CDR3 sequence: CASTPERAGGYGQFS. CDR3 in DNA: TGTGCCAGCACCCCGGAACGGGCGGGGGGCTATGGGCAGTTCTCC.

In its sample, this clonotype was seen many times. In DNA form, the CDR3 reads TGTGCCAGCCGGTCGGTGACAGGGGATCAGCCCCAGCATTTT. Protein product: CASRSVTGDQPQHF. This chain links TRBV2 with TRBJ1-5; 8 nucleotides align to TRBD1. J was trimmed by 5 bases and V by 8 bases; bases with no gene match: 8. There are 14 residues in the CDR3. CDR1 and CDR2 from the germline V gene are SNHLY and FYNNEI.

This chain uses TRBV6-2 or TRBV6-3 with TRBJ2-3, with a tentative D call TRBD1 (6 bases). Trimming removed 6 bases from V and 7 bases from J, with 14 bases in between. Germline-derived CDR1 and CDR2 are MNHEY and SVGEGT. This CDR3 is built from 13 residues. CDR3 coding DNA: TGTGCCAGCAGCCGGGACAACGGAAATACGCAGTATTTT. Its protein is CASSRDNGNTQYF.

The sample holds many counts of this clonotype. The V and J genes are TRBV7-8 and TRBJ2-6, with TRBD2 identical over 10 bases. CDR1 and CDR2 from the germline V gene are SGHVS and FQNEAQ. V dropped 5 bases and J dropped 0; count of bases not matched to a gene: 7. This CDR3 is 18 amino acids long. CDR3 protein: CASSAGLAASSGANVLTF. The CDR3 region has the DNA TGTGCCAGCAGCGCTGGACTAGCGGCCAGCTCTGGGGCCAACGTCCTGACTTTC.

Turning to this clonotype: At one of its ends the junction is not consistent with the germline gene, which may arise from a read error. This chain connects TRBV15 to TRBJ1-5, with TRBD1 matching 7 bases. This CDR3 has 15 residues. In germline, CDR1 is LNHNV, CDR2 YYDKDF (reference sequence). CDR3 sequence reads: CATSTRGGGNQPQHF. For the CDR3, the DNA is TGTGCCACCAGCACCAGGGGGGGGGGCAATCAACCCCAGCATTTT.

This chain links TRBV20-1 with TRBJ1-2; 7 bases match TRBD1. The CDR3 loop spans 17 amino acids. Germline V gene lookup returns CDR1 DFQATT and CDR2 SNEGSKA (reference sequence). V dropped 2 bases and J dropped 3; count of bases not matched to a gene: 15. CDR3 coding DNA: TGCAGTGCTAGACGGCCCGGTCTATATACAGGGGACTATGGCTACACCTTC. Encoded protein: CSARRPGLYTGDYGYTF.

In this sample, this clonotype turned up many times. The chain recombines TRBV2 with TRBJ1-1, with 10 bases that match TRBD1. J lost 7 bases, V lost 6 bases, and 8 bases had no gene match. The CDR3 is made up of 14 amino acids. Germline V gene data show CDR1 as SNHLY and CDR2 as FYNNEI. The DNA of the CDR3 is TGTGCCAGCAGGCCGGGACAGGGGTACATTGAAGCTTTCTTT. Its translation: CASRPGQGYIEAFF.

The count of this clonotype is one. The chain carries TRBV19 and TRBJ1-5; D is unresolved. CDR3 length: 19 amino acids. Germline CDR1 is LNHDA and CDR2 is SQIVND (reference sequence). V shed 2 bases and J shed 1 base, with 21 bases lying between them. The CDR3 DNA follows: TGTGCCAGTAGTATAAACCACAGAGTTTTCGCCTCGAGCAATCAGCCCCAGCATTTT. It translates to CASSINHRVFASSNQPQHF. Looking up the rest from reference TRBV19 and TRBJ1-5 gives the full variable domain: DGGITQSPKYLFRKEGQNVTLSCEQNLNHDAMYWYRQDPGQGLRLIYYSQIVNDFQKGDIAEGYSVSREKKESFPLTVTSAQKNPTAFYLCASSINHRVFASSNQPQHFGDGTRLSIL.

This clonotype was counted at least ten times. The CDR3 nucleotides are TGCAGTGTCGCACAGAGAGCCAAAAACATTCAGTACTTC. The encoded protein is CSVAQRAKNIQYF. V gene TRBV20-1 combines with J gene TRBJ2-4, with D unclear. CDR3 size: 13 residues. Germline-derived CDR1 and CDR2 are DFQATT and SNEGSKA (reference sequence). The V gene lost 7 bases and the J gene lost 0 bases, with 10 bases spanning the gap.

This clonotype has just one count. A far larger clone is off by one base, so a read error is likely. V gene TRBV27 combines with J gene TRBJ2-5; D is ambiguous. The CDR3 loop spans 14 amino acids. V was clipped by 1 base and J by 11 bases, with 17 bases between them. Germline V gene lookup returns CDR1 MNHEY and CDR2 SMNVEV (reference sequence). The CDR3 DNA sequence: TGTGCCAGCAGTTTATTGGGCAGATCAAATGAGCAGTACTTC. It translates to CASSLLGRSNEQYF.

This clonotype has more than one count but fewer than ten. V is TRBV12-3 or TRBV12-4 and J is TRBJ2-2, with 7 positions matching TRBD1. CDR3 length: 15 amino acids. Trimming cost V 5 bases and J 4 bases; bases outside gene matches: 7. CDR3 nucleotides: TGTGCCAGCAGTCATCGGACAGGTTTCACCGGGGAGCTGTTTTTT. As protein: CASSHRTGFTGELFF.